A selection of T cell receptor beta chains follows, all from one sample in a study of cytomegalovirus exposure and HLA in healthy donors. This table comes from immunoSEQ multiplex PCR, and its TCRdb copy is limited to in-frame clones, with some not included. The sample records around 180,000 clones, about 84% being singletons. Sequencing input: PBMCs. Source of these receptors: a woman younger than 35 in good health and CMV-seronegative. The CDR3 runs from the conserved cysteine through the conserved F or W. The D gene is left open where the match is weak. Not every row has a clone size; where given, it reads once, few, many or a size class.

D gene: TRBD2
J gene: TRBJ2-7
clone size: once
V gene: TRBV7-2
CDR3 protein: CASSLRGSGGNNEQYF
CDR3 DNA: TGTGCCAGCAGCTTAAGGGGTAGCGGGGGGAACAACGAGCAGTACTTC

D gene: TRBD2
J gene: TRBJ2-1
clone size: few
V gene: TRBV11-1
CDR3 protein: CASSLGGGELSYNEQFF
CDR3 DNA: TGTGCCAGCAGCTTAGGCGGGGGGGAACTGTCCTACAATGAGCAGTTCTTC

D gene: .
J gene: TRBJ1-4
clone size: once
V gene: TRBV4-1
CDR3 protein: CASSHDAARSTNEKLFF
CDR3 DNA: TGCGCCAGCAGCCACGACGCGGCAAGGTCAACTAATGAAAAACTGTTTTTT

D gene: .
J gene: TRBJ2-7
clone size: .
V gene: TRBV27
CDR3 protein: CASSLSVSLEQYF
CDR3 DNA: TGTGCCAGCAGTTTATCGGTCTCACTCGAGCAGTACTTC

D gene: TRBD1
J gene: TRBJ1-1
clone size: .
V gene: TRBV7-8
CDR3 protein: CASSAWTGLYTEAFF
CDR3 DNA: TGTGCCAGCAGCGCCTGGACAGGGTTGTACACTGAAGCTTTCTTT

D gene: .
J gene: TRBJ2-3
clone size: .
V gene: TRBV4-1
CDR3 protein: CASRKRSIASNDTQYF
CDR3 DNA: TGCGCCAGCAGGAAAAGATCTATAGCGAGTAACGATACGCAGTATTTT

D gene: TRBD1
J gene: TRBJ1-1
clone size: .
V gene: TRBV27
CDR3 protein: CASKTGGTLTEAFF
CDR3 DNA: TGTGCCAGCAAGACAGGGGGCACCCTCACTGAAGCTTTCTTT

D gene: TRBD2
J gene: TRBJ2-3
clone size: .
V gene: TRBV5-1
CDR3 protein: CASSLGLLAAGPPDTQYF
CDR3 DNA: TGCGCCAGCAGCTTGGGTCTACTAGCGGCAGGCCCACCAGATACGCAGTATTTT

D gene: TRBD2
J gene: TRBJ2-5
clone size: once
V gene: TRBV5-4
CDR3 protein: CASSLSAGGQETQYF
CDR3 DNA: TGTGCCAGCAGTTTATCAGCGGGGGGGCAAGAGACCCAGTACTTC

D gene: TRBD2
J gene: TRBJ2-3
clone size: .
V gene: TRBV9
CDR3 protein: CASSVAGGAADTQYF
CDR3 DNA: TGTGCCAGCAGCGTGGCCGGGGGGGCAGCAGATACGCAGTATTTT

D gene: TRBD1
J gene: TRBJ1-4
clone size: .
V gene: TRBV9
CDR3 protein: CASSVDVPGGGTNEKLFF
CDR3 DNA: TGTGCCAGCAGCGTAGACGTTCCAGGGGGCGGGACTAATGAAAAACTGTTTTTT

D gene: .
J gene: TRBJ1-5
clone size: .
V gene: TRBV19
CDR3 protein: CASSSRTYSNQPQHF
CDR3 DNA: TGTGCCAGTAGTTCCCGGACTTATAGCAATCAGCCCCAGCATTTT

D gene: TRBD2
J gene: TRBJ2-1
clone size: once
V gene: TRBV30
CDR3 protein: CAWSVLLAGGPGEQFF
CDR3 DNA: TGTGCCTGGAGTGTCCTTCTAGCGGGAGGGCCGGGAGAGCAGTTCTTC

D gene: .
J gene: TRBJ2-3
clone size: .
V gene: TRBV7-7
CDR3 protein: CASSAGTGRQDTQYF
CDR3 DNA: TGTGCCAGCAGCGCCGGTACAGGGCGGCAGGATACGCAGTATTTT

D gene: .
J gene: TRBJ2-6
clone size: .
V gene: TRBV2
CDR3 protein: CATFRGGSGANVLTF
CDR3 DNA: TGTGCCACCTTTAGGGGAGGCTCTGGGGCCAACGTCCTGACTTTC

D gene: TRBD1
J gene: TRBJ1-2
clone size: .
V gene: TRBV7-2
CDR3 protein: CASTFTTGTGVYGYTF
CDR3 DNA: TGTGCCAGCACATTCACGACAGGGACGGGAGTTTATGGCTACACCTTC

D gene: TRBD2
J gene: TRBJ2-7
clone size: .
V gene: TRBV9
CDR3 protein: CASSPRSGGDGYEQYF
CDR3 DNA: TGTGCCAGCAGCCCCCGTAGCGGGGGGGATGGCTACGAGCAGTACTTC

D gene: .
J gene: TRBJ1-3
clone size: .
V gene: TRBV30
CDR3 protein: CAGTNSGNTIYF
CDR3 DNA: TGTGCCGGGACAAACTCTGGAAACACCATATATTTT

D gene: TRBD1
J gene: TRBJ1-1
clone size: .
V gene: TRBV5-1
CDR3 protein: CASSGTGIKNTEAFF
CDR3 DNA: TGCGCCAGCAGCGGGACAGGGATCAAGAACACTGAAGCTTTCTTT

D gene: TRBD2
J gene: TRBJ2-3
clone size: .
V gene: TRBV29-1
CDR3 protein: CSVGASGSDDTQYF
CDR3 DNA: TGCAGCGTTGGGGCTAGCGGGAGTGATGATACGCAGTATTTT

D gene: .
J gene: TRBJ2-7
clone size: few
V gene: TRBV11-1
CDR3 protein: CASSLSGRVGEQYF
CDR3 DNA: TGTGCCAGCAGCTTATCGGGCAGGGTCGGCGAGCAGTACTTC

D gene: TRBD1
J gene: TRBJ2-7
clone size: .
V gene: TRBV10-1
CDR3 protein: CASSESPGTGGIDEQYF
CDR3 DNA: TGCGCCAGCAGTGAGTCGCCGGGGACAGGGGGCATCGACGAGCAGTACTTC

D gene: .
J gene: TRBJ2-1
clone size: .
V gene: TRBV11-2
CDR3 protein: CASRSGGSYNEQFF
CDR3 DNA: TGTGCCAGCAGGTCCGGGGGATCCTACAATGAGCAGTTCTTC

D gene: TRBD1
J gene: TRBJ1-1
clone size: .
V gene: TRBV12-5
CDR3 protein: CASGLVDKDRASMDTEAFF
CDR3 DNA: TGTGCTAGTGGTTTGGTTGACAAGGACAGGGCTTCTATGGACACTGAAGCTTTCTTT

D gene: .
J gene: TRBJ2-5
clone size: .
V gene: TRBV30
CDR3 protein: CAWSGAETQYF
CDR3 DNA: TGTGCCTGGAGTGGGGCAGAGACCCAGTACTTC

D gene: .
J gene: TRBJ1-6
clone size: .
V gene: TRBV19
CDR3 protein: CASSTRAAGDSPLHF
CDR3 DNA: TGTGCCAGTAGTACCAGGGCGGCCGGTGATTCACCCCTCCACTTT

D gene: TRBD2
J gene: TRBJ2-3
clone size: .
V gene: TRBV4-1
CDR3 protein: CASSQAGTSPDTQYF
CDR3 DNA: TGCGCCAGCAGCCAAGCCGGGACTAGTCCAGATACGCAGTATTTT

D gene: TRBD1
J gene: TRBJ1-2
clone size: .
V gene: TRBV2
CDR3 protein: CASIGQGLVKSSNYGYTF
CDR3 DNA: TGTGCCAGCATAGGACAGGGCCTCGTTAAATCCTCGAACTATGGCTACACCTTC

D gene: .
J gene: TRBJ1-2
clone size: .
V gene: TRBV6-5
CDR3 protein: CASRSTGRDDGYTF
CDR3 DNA: TGTGCCAGCAGATCGACAGGCAGAGATGATGGCTACACCTTC

D gene: .
J gene: TRBJ1-3
clone size: .
V gene: TRBV5-1
CDR3 protein: CASSRSYGNTIYF
CDR3 DNA: TGCGCCAGCAGTCGGAGTTACGGAAACACCATATATTTT

D gene: TRBD2
J gene: TRBJ2-1
clone size: .
V gene: TRBV2
CDR3 protein: CASSPGLAWPNEQFF
CDR3 DNA: TGTGCCAGCAGTCCGGGACTAGCGTGGCCAAATGAGCAGTTCTTC

D gene: TRBD2
J gene: TRBJ2-1
clone size: .
V gene: TRBV7-3
CDR3 protein: CASSLSIGLAGVVNEQFF
CDR3 DNA: TGTGCCAGCAGCTTAAGTATCGGACTAGCGGGGGTCGTCAATGAGCAGTTCTTC

D gene: TRBD1
J gene: TRBJ2-7
clone size: .
V gene: TRBV27
CDR3 protein: CASRELGQGTYEQYF
CDR3 DNA: TGTGCCAGCAGGGAGCTAGGACAGGGCACCTACGAGCAGTACTTC

D gene: .
J gene: TRBJ2-5
clone size: .
V gene: TRBV7-9
CDR3 protein: CASSAHWRVQETQYF
CDR3 DNA: TGTGCCAGCAGCGCCCACTGGCGGGTCCAAGAGACCCAGTACTTC

D gene: .
J gene: TRBJ2-7
clone size: .
V gene: TRBV18
CDR3 protein: CASSRNHLSNIVEQYF
CDR3 DNA: TGTGCCAGCTCGAGGAACCACCTATCAAACATAGTCGAGCAGTACTTC

D gene: .
J gene: TRBJ2-2
clone size: few
V gene: TRBV25-1
CDR3 protein: CASSESRDTGELFF
CDR3 DNA: TGTGCCAGCAGTGAATCCAGGGACACCGGGGAGCTGTTTTTT

D gene: TRBD2
J gene: TRBJ2-1
clone size: .
V gene: TRBV7-9
CDR3 protein: CASMRAGGSYNEQFF
CDR3 DNA: TGTGCCAGCATGCGCGCGGGGGGATCCTACAATGAGCAGTTCTTC

D gene: .
J gene: TRBJ2-2
clone size: .
V gene: TRBV5-4
CDR3 protein: CASSRQAGVLNTGELFF
CDR3 DNA: TGTGCCAGCAGTCGCCAGGCAGGGGTATTGAACACCGGGGAGCTGTTTTTT

D gene: TRBD1
J gene: TRBJ2-1
clone size: .
V gene: TRBV6-1
CDR3 protein: CASSEEGQVSQFF
CDR3 DNA: TGTGCCAGCAGTGAAGAGGGACAGGTTTCGCAGTTCTTC

D gene: .
J gene: TRBJ1-3
clone size: .
V gene: TRBV5-1
CDR3 protein: CASSPPLVAGAGNTIYF
CDR3 DNA: TGCGCCAGCAGCCCTCCTCTCGTAGCAGGGGCTGGAAACACCATATATTTT

D gene: TRBD1
J gene: TRBJ1-4
clone size: once
V gene: TRBV5-1
CDR3 protein: CASSLVRGREKLFF
CDR3 DNA: TGCGCCAGCAGCTTGGTCAGGGGGAGAGAAAAACTGTTTTTT

D gene: TRBD1
J gene: TRBJ2-7
clone size: .
V gene: TRBV15
CDR3 protein: CATSREGGGYEQYF
CDR3 DNA: TGTGCCACCAGCAGAGAAGGGGGCGGCTACGAGCAGTACTTC

D gene: TRBD2
J gene: TRBJ2-5
clone size: .
V gene: TRBV7-9
CDR3 protein: CASSLAGLAESGTQYF
CDR3 DNA: TGTGCCAGCAGCTTAGCGGGACTAGCGGAGTCGGGGACCCAGTACTTC

D gene: .
J gene: TRBJ1-1
clone size: once
V gene: TRBV1
CDR3 protein: CTSSQESGGEAGAFF
CDR3 DNA: TGCACCAGCAGCCAAGAATCAGGGGGTGAGGCGGGAGCTTTCTTT